The clone carrying this T cell receptor beta chain was picked up many times. Its specificity is not known. This entry is derived from a study of neurological immune-mediated disorders. In the study overall: Relapsing-remitting disease affected roughly 30, and secondary progressive 3, of around 34 multiple sclerosis patients.

5'RACE generated cDNA with 10-nucleotide random UMIs. TCRdb fed the 5' RACE reads into MiXCR, producing one record per CDR3 protein. The data hold fewer than 35,000 distinct CDR3 sequences, with 2.5% to 4% observed a single time. Findings and limits, study-wide: Private repertoires in all groups were suggested by the finding that expanded clones across subjects shared no CDR3 amino acid sequences.

Specimen: PBMCs. The TCR was taken from a woman aged 25 to 45 with multiple sclerosis.

The CDR3 nucleotides are TGTGCCAGCAGCCCCGACTTAGCTCGCACAGATACGCAGTATTTT. This encodes CASSPDLARTDTQYF. The V and J genes are TRBV7-2 and TRBJ2-3; D call uncertain. Germline V gives CDR1 SGHTA, CDR2 FQGNSA. The CDR3 loop spans 15 amino acids. The germline V and J ends were trimmed by 5 bases and 1 base, with 13 bases remaining between them. The complete variable domain, with remaining parts taken from reference TRBV7-2 and TRBJ2-3, reads GAGVSQSPSNKVTEKGKDVELRCDPISGHTALYWYRQSLGQGLEFLIYFQGNSAPDKSGLPSDRFSAERTGGSVSTLTIQRTQQEDSAVYLCASSPDLARTDTQYFGPGTRLTVL.